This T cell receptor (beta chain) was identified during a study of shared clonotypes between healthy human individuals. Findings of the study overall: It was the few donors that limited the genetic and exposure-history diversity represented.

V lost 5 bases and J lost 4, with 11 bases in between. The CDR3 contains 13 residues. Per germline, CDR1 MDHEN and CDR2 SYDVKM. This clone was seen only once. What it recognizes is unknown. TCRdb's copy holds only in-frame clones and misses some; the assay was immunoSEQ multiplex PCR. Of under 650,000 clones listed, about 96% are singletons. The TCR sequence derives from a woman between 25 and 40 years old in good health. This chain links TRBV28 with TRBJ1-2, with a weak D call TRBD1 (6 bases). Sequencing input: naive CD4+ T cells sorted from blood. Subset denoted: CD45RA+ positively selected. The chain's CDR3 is CASSVGGSYGYTF. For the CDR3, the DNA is TGTGCCAGCAGTGTGGGGGGCAGCTATGGCTACACCTTC.